The present T cell receptor beta chain was sequenced within a study of cytomegalovirus exposure and HLA in healthy donors. Though nominally healthy at sampling, donors likely had unrecorded immune exposures. From germline, CDR1 is GTSNPN and CDR2 SVGIG (reference sequence). The CDR3 sequence is 10 residues long. Trimming took off 5 bases at V and 5 bases at J, with 6 bases between the two ends. Turning to this clone: The antigen is unknown.

The PCR made use of 60 Vbeta and 13 Jbeta primers. The repertoire was sequenced with immunoSEQ multiplex PCR; TCRdb's copy has only in-frame clones and lacks some. The data contain some 130,000 clones, 76% of them seen just once; the ten biggest clones take up 2.5% to 3.5%. Study observations and caveats: A later analysis, which compared TCR beta chains of equal frequency, found the HLA-associated ones more clonally expanded. For TCR beta chains, V- and J-gene trimming was later linked to a missense DCLRE1C variant. An analysis done earlier found most TCR beta V segments productive about 90% or about 30% of the time.

The receptor's source is a man between 40 and 49 years old in good health and CMV-seronegative. The sample was PBMCs. The chain employs TRBV30 and TRBJ1-2, with no clear D. Here the CDR3 DNA reads TGTGCCTGGGGCGGGTATGGCTACACCTTC. The encoded protein is CAWGGYGYTF.